These 18 T cell receptor beta chains came from one sample sequenced in a study of cytomegalovirus exposure and HLA in healthy donors. 60 Vbeta and 13 Jbeta primers were used in PCR. Method: immunoSEQ multiplex PCR; TCRdb's copy keeps in-frame clones and lacks some. The sample holds 60,000 to 75,000 clones, about 73% seen once. The sample taken for sequencing was PBMCs. These receptor sequences come from an older woman in good health and CMV-seropositive.

This clone was detected once. J is TRBJ1-1 and V is TRBV5-1; D not certain. CDR3 length: 13 amino acids. The germline CDR1 and CDR2 sequences are SGHRS and YFSETQ. Trimming pared 4 bases from V and 0 bases from J, leaving 7 bases between. CDR3 sequence reads: CASSPLMNTEAFF. CDR3 nucleotides: TGCGCCAGCAGCCCCTTAATGAACACTGAAGCTTTCTTT.

This clone was seen once. A read error may account for a junction end that differs from germline. V usage is TRBV5-4 and J usage is TRBJ1-2; TRBD1 aligns across 8 bases. CDR3 length: 13 residues. Germline-derived CDR1 and CDR2 are SGHNT and YYREEE (reference sequence). The CDR3 protein is CASSLDRAYGYTF. In DNA, the CDR3 is TGTGCCAGCAGTTTGGACAGGGCGTATGGCTACACCTTC.

The chain links TRBV28 to TRBJ1-5; possibly TRBD1 for D (6 bases). Germline V gives CDR1 MDHEN, CDR2 SYDVKM. The V gene lost 2 bases and the J gene lost 0 bases, with 17 bases spanning the gap. The CDR3 has 18 residues. DNA for the CDR3: TGTGCCAGCAGTTTACGGGGGGGGAAAGGGGGTAGCAATCAGCCCCAGCATTTT. Its translation is CASSLRGGKGGSNQPQHF.

CDR3 sequence: CASRSAGESPLHF. DNA for the CDR3: TGCGCCAGCAGATCTGCCGGGGAGTCACCCCTCCACTTT. The J gene is TRBJ1-6, the V gene TRBV5-1; D is uncertain. This CDR3 has 13 amino acids. The V gene's germline CDR1 is SGHRS and CDR2 YFSETQ. Deletions cut 5 bases from V and 10 bases from J, with 13 bases between.

J is TRBJ1-5 and V is TRBV9, with D maybe TRBD1 (5 bases). Per germline, CDR1 SGDLS and CDR2 YYNGEE. The germline V and J ends were trimmed by 3 bases and 5 bases, with 6 bases remaining between them. CDR3 size: 12 residues. CDR3 sequence (DNA): TGTGCCAGCAGCGGGGGGGATCAGCCCCAGCATTTT. This codes for CASSGGDQPQHF.

The V gene is TRBV6-6, the J gene TRBJ1-6; TRBD1 matches 7 bases. The CDR3 spans 14 residues. Germline CDR1 is MNHNY and CDR2 is SVGAGI (reference sequence). J gave up 10 bases and V 7 bases, and 10 bases lay outside the gene matches. The CDR3 nucleotides are TGTGCCAGCACCCAGGGGGAGAAAGGATCACCCCTCCACTTT. Translated: CASTQGEKGSPLHF.

V gene TRBV28 combines with J gene TRBJ1-2; 9 positions agree with TRBD1. The CDR3 has 15 amino acids. Trimming took 4 bases from V and 7 from J; bases not matched to a gene: 10. The V gene's germline CDR1 is MDHEN and CDR2 SYDVKM. CDR3 protein: CASSSVPGQGAGYTF. Here the CDR3 DNA reads TGTGCCAGCAGTTCCGTCCCGGGACAGGGAGCTGGCTACACCTTC.

The rearrangement uses TRBV27 and TRBJ2-5; 11 bases line up with TRBD1. Germline V gives CDR1 MNHEY, CDR2 SMNVEV (reference sequence). The CDR3 is 19 residues long. V dropped 8 bases and J dropped 6; count of bases not matched to a gene: 23. The CDR3 spells CASDKTFPISGTGGKTQYF. The CDR3, as DNA: TGTGCCAGCGATAAAACGTTCCCAATTTCCGGGACAGGGGGAAAGACCCAGTACTTC.

The CDR3 nucleotides read TGTGCCAGCAGCCCCGCGCGGGGAATCGATGAGCAGTTCTTC. Translation: CASSPARGIDEQFF. The chain couples TRBV7-9 to TRBJ2-1, with D perhaps matching TRBD2 (6 bases). The CDR3 covers 14 residues. Trimming left V 5 bases short and J 8 bases short, with 16 bases between. Per germline, CDR1 SEHNR and CDR2 FQNEAQ (reference sequence).

The J gene is TRBJ1-4, the V gene TRBV11-2; D remains unclear. V lost 4 bases and J 4 bases, leaving 19 bases between the germline ends. Germline V gives CDR1 SGHAT, CDR2 FQNNGV. The CDR3 covers 17 residues. CDR3 nucleotide sequence: TGTGCCAGCAGCTCACTCCCGAGGTTCCGGCGTAATGAAAAACTGTTTTTT. This translates into CASSSLPRFRRNEKLFF.

V usage is TRBV30 and J usage is TRBJ2-7, with 9 bases matching TRBD2. The J segment lost 2 bases and the V segment lost 4 bases, leaving 9 bases of the junction unmatched. There are 15 residues in the CDR3. The germline gives CDR1 GTSNPN, CDR2 SVGIG (reference sequence). The CDR3 sequence: CAWTRRAGGAYEQYF. The CDR3 DNA follows: TGTGCCTGGACTCGCCGGGCGGGAGGGGCCTACGAGCAGTACTTC.

The chain carries TRBV30 and TRBJ1-5; D call uncertain. From germline, CDR1 is GTSNPN and CDR2 SVGIG (reference sequence). Trimming pared 0 bases from V and 1 base from J, leaving 13 bases between. CDR3 size: 16 residues. CDR3 residues: CAWSVRGGGSNQPQHF. CDR3 DNA sequence: TGTGCCTGGAGTGTACGTGGTGGCGGGAGCAATCAGCCCCAGCATTTT.

The V and J genes are TRBV18 and TRBJ1-5; D is undetermined. Trimming stripped 2 bases from V and 0 bases from J, with 11 bases between. This CDR3 spans 16 amino acids. Germline CDR1 and CDR2: KGHSH and LQKENI. CDR3 sequence: CASSPGSPSSNQPQHF. CDR3 in DNA: TGTGCCAGCTCACCAGGGAGCCCTTCTAGCAATCAGCCCCAGCATTTT.

In its sample, this clone was seen once. V is TRBV5-1 and J is TRBJ2-5; a possible D gene is TRBD2 (7 bases). Trimming took 6 bases from V and 5 from J, leaving 20 bases between them. CDR1 is SGHRS and CDR2 is YFSETQ in the germline V gene. The CDR3 has 15 amino acids. In DNA, the CDR3 is TGCGCCAGCAACGACCCACGGGGGGCGGAGGAGACCCAGTACTTC. As protein: CASNDPRGAEETQYF.

This clone showed up just a few times. This chain connects TRBV30 to TRBJ2-1; D is possibly TRBD2 (6 bases). Germline loops: CDR1 GTSNPN, CDR2 SVGIG (reference sequence). There are 15 residues in the CDR3. The V end was cut by 2 bases, the J end by 0 bases, with 11 bases between. The CDR3 DNA sequence: TGTGCCTGGAGTACTTATAGCGGCTCCTACAATGAGCAGTTCTTC. Amino acid sequence: CAWSTYSGSYNEQFF.

This clone appeared once. The V gene is TRBV27, the J gene TRBJ1-1; perhaps TRBD1 as D (5 bases). Per the germline V gene, CDR1 is MNHEY and CDR2 is SMNVEV (reference sequence). The V gene lost 3 bases and the J gene lost 1 base, with 12 bases spanning the gap. This CDR3 region has 15 residues. The CDR3 bases are TGTGCCAGCAGTTTGGACCGGGGGGGGAACACTGAAGCTTTCTTT. It specifies CASSLDRGGNTEAFF.

CDR3 in DNA: TGCGCCAGCAGCCAAGCCCGAAGCGAAGTTAACTATGGCTACACCTTC. Protein: CASSQARSEVNYGYTF. J is TRBJ1-2 and V is TRBV4-1; D not resolved. Germline CDR1 reads MGHRA; CDR2 reads YSYEKL. This CDR3 has 16 residues. The V end was cut by 1 base, the J end by 1 base, with 13 bases between.

This clone was seen just once. The chain has TRBV29-1 and TRBJ2-2, with D uncertain. Germline V gene sequence: CDR1 SQVTM, CDR2 ANQGSEA. Trimming shortened V by 4 bases and J by 6 bases, and 6 bases separated the two germline ends. CDR3 size: 11 residues. This CDR3 is CSVATAGELFF. CDR3 DNA: TGCAGCGTTGCTACGGCCGGGGAGCTGTTTTTT.